This TCR beta chain was observed in a study of blood T cell repertoires in COVID-19. About the study: PBMCs, B-cell-depleted T cells, or T cells provided the cDNA or gDNA that made up the material.

One Seattle source followed patients from active infection through their disease course. Original handling: It was from reference gene primer amplification that nucleated cell counts were estimated. The repertoire was sequenced with immunoSEQ multiplex PCR; TCRdb's copy has only in-frame clones and lacks some. The V and J calls and clone size come from that table; D and trimming were worked out from the DNA. The sample lists about 210,000 clones, roughly 85% occurring once. Trimming at V came to 4 bases and at J to 3 bases, leaving 5 bases not matched to a gene. Germline assignment: CDR1 LNHDA and CDR2 SQIVND (reference sequence). CDR3 length: 15 residues.

The rearrangement joins TRBV19 to TRBJ1-2; 10 bases align to TRBD1. This sequence was found in a man in his fifties with COVID-19, enrolled during active disease. What was sequenced was peripheral blood. CDR3: CASSNDRGRDYGYTF. The CDR3 region has the DNA TGTGCCAGTAGTAACGACAGGGGGCGCGACTATGGCTACACCTTC.